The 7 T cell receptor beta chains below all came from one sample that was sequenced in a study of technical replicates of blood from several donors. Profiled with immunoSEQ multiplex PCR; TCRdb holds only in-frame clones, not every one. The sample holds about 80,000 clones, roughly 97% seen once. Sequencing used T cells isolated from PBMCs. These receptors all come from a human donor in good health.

CDR3 DNA sequence: TGTGCCATCAGTGAGTCCCCGGGACAGGGGGTCATAGATACGCAGTATTTT. This gives the protein CAISESPGQGVIDTQYF. The chain employs TRBV10-3 and TRBJ2-3; 11 nucleotides align to TRBD1. The germline V gene has CDR1 ENHRY and CDR2 SYGVKD. CDR3 size: 17 residues. J was trimmed by 5 bases and V by 0 bases; bases with no gene match: 7.

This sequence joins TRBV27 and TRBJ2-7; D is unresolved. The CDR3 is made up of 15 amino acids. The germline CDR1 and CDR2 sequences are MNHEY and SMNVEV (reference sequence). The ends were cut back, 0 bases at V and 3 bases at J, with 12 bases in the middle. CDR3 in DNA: TGTGCCAGCAGTTTATCGGTCGGAGTGGGCTACGAGCAGTACTTC. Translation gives CASSLSVGVGYEQYF.

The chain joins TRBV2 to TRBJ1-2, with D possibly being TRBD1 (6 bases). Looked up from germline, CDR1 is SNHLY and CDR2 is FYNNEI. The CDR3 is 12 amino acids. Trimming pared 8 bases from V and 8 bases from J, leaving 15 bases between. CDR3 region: CASLGRQDGYTF. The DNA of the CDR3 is TGTGCCAGCCTCGGCCGACAGGACGGCTACACCTTC.

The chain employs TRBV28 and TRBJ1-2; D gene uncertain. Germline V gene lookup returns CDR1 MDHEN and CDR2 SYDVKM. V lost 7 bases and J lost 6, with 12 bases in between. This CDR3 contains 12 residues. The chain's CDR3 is CASNSRGHGYTF. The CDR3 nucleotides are TGTGCCAGCAACTCACGAGGGCATGGCTACACCTTC.

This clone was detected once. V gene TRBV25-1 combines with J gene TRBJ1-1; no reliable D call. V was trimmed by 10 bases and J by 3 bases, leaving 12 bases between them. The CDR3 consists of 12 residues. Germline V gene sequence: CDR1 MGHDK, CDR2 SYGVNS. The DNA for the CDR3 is TGTGCCATCCCAACGGGGTACACTGAAGCTTTCTTT. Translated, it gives CAIPTGYTEAFF.

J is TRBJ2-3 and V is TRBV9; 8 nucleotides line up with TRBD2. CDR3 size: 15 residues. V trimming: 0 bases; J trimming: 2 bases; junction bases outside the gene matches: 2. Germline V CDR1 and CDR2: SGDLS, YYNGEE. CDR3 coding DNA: TGTGCCAGCAGCGTAGACGGGAGGGTCACAGATACGCAGTATTTT. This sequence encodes CASSVDGRVTDTQYF.

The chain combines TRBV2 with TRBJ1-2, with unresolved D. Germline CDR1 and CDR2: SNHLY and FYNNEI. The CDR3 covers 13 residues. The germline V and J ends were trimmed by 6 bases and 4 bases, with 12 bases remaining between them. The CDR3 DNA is TGTGCCAGCAGCGCAGAGACAATCTATGGCTACACCTTC. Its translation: CASSAETIYGYTF. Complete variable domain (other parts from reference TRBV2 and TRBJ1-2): EPEVTQTPSHQVTQMGQEVILRCVPISNHLYFYWYRQILGQKVEFLVSFYNNEISEKSEIFDDQFSVERPDGSNFTLKIRSTKLEDSAMYFCASSAETIYGYTFGSGTRLTVV.